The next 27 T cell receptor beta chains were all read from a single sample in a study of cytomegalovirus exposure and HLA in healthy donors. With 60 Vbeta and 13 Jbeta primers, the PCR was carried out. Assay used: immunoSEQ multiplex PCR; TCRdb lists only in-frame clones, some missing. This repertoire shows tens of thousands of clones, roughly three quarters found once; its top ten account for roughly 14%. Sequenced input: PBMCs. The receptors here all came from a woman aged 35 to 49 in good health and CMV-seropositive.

The CDR3 region is CATSPGGHKTNEQFF. CDR3 sequence (DNA): TGTGCCACCAGCCCCGGAGGCCACAAAACCAATGAGCAGTTCTTC. V and J are TRBV15 and TRBJ2-1, with a weak D call TRBD2 (5 bases). Deletions cut 5 bases from V and 6 bases from J, with 17 bases between. Germline V gene sequence: CDR1 LNHNV, CDR2 YYDKDF (reference sequence). The CDR3 spans 15 residues.

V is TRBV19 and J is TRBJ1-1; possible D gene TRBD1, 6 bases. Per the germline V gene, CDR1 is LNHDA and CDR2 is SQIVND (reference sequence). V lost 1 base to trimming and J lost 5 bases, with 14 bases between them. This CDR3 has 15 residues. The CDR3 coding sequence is TGTGCCAGTAGTATAGTTCAGGGGCTGGGGACTGAAGCTTTCTTT. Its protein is CASSIVQGLGTEAFF.

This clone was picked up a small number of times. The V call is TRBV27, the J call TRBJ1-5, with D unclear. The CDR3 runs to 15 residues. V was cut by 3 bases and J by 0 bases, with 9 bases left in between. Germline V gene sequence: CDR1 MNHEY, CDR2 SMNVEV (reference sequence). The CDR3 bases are TGTGCCAGCAGTTTGCGGGGTTATAGCAATCAGCCCCAGCATTTT. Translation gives CASSLRGYSNQPQHF.

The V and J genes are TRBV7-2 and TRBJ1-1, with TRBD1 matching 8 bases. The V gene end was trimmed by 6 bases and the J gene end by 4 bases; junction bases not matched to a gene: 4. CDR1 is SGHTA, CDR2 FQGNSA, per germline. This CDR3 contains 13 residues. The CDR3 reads CASRRTGSTEAFF. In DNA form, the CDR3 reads TGTGCCAGCAGGCGGACAGGGAGCACTGAAGCTTTCTTT.

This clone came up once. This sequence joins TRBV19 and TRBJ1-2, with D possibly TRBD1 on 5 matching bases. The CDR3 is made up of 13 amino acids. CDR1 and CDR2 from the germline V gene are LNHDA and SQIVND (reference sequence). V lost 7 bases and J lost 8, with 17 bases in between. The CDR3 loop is CASTTKQVGGYTF. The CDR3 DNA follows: TGTGCCAGTACGACCAAACAGGTCGGAGGCTACACCTTC.

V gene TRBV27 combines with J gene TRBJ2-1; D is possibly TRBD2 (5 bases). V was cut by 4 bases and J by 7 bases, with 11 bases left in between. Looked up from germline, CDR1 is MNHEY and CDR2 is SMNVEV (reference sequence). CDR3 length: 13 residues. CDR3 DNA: TGTGCCAGCAGTTCCCGGACTGTTAATGAGCAGTTCTTC. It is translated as CASSSRTVNEQFF.

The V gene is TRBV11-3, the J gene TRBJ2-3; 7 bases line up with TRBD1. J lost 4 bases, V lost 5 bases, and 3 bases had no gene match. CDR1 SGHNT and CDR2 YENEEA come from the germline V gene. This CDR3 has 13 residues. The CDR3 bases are TGTGCCAGCAGCCAAACAGGGGCAGATACGCAGTATTTT. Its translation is CASSQTGADTQYF. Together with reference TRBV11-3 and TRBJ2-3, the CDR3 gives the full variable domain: EAGVVQSPRYKIIEKKQPVAFWCNPISGHNTLYWYLQNLGQGPELLIRYENEEAVDDSQLPKDRFSAERLKGVDSTLKIQPAELGDSAVYLCASSQTGADTQYFGPGTRLTVL.

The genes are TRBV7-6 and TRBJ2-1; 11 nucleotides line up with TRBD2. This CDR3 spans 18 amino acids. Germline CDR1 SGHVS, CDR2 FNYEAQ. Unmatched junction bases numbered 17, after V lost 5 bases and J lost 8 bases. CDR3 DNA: TGTGCCAGCAGCCGCACTCCAGGTAGACTAGCGGGGTTCTATGAGCAGTTCTTC. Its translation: CASSRTPGRLAGFYEQFF.

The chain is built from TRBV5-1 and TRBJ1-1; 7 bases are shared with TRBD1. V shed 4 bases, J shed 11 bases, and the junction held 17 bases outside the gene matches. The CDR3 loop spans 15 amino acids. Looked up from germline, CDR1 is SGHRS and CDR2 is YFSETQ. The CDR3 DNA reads TGCGCCAGCAGCGCTCGGGAGGGGGCAGGAAGACCCGCTTTCTTT. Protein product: CASSAREGAGRPAFF.

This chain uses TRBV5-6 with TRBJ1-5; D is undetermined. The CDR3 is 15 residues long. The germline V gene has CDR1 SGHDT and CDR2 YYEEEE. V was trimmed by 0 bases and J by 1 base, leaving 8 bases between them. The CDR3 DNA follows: TGTGCCAGCAGCTTGGGAGGATTCAGCAATCAGCCCCAGCATTTT. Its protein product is CASSLGGFSNQPQHF.

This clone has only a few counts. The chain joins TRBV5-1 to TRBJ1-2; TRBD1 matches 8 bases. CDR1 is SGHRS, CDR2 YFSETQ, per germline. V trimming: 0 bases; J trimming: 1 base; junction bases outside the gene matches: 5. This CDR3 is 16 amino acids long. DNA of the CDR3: TGCGCCAGCAGCTTGGCAGCCGGACAGGGTAACTATGGCTACACCTTC. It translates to CASSLAAGQGNYGYTF.

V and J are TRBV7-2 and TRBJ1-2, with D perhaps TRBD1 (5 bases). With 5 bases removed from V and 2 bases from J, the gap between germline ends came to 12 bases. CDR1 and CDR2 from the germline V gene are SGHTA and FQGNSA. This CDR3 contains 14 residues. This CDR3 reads CASSLREANYGYTF. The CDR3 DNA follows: TGTGCCAGCAGCCTCAGGGAGGCCAACTATGGCTACACCTTC.

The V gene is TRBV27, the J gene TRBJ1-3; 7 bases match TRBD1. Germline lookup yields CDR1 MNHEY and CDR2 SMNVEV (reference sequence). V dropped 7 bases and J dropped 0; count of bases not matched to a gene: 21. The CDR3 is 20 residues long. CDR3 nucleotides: TGTGCCAGCACCTTCGTTGGGACAGTCACAGTCACGAGCTCTGGAAACACCATATATTTT. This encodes CASTFVGTVTVTSSGNTIYF.

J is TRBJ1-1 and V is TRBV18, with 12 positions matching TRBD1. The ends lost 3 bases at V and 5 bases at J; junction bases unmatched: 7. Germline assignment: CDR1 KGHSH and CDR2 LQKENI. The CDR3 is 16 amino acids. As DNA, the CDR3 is TGTGCCAGCTCACCCGGGACAGGGGGCCTAATAACTGAAGCTTTCTTT. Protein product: CASSPGTGGLITEAFF.

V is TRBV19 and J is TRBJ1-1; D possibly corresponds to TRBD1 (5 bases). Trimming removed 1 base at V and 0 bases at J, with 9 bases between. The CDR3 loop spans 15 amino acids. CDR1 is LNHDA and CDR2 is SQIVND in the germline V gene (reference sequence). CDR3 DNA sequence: TGTGCCAGTAGTATAGGGAGGGGTATGAACACTGAAGCTTTCTTT. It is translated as CASSIGRGMNTEAFF.

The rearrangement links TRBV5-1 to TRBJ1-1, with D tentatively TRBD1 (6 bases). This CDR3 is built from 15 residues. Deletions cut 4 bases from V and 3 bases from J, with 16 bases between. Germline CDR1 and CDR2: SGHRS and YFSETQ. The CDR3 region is CASSPDTGRDTEAFF. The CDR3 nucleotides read TGCGCCAGCAGCCCGGATACAGGGCGGGACACTGAAGCTTTCTTT. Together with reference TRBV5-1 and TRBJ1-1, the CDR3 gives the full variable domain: KAGVTQTPRYLIKTRGQQVTLSCSPISGHRSVSWYQQTPGQGLQFLFEYFSETQRNKGNFPGRFSGRQFSNSRSEMNVSTLELGDSALYLCASSPDTGRDTEAFFGQGTRLTVV.

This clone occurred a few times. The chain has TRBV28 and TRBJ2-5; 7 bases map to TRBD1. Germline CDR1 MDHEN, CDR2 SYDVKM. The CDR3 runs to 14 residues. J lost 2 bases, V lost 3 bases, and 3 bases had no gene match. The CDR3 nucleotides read TGTGCCAGCAGTTTTACAGGGGCTCAAGAGACCCAGTACTTC. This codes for CASSFTGAQETQYF.

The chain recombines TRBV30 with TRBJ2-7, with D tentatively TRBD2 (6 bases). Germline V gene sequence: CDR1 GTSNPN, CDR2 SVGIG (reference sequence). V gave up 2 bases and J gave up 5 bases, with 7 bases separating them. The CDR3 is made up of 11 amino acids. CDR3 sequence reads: CAWSRLDEQYF. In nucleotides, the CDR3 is TGTGCCTGGAGTCGACTAGACGAGCAGTACTTC.

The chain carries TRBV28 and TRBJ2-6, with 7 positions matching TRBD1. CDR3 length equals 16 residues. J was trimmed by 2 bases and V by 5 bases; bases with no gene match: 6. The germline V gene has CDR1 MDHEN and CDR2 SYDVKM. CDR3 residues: CASSDRVMAGANVLTF. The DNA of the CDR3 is TGTGCCAGCAGTGACAGGGTAATGGCTGGGGCCAACGTCCTGACTTTC.

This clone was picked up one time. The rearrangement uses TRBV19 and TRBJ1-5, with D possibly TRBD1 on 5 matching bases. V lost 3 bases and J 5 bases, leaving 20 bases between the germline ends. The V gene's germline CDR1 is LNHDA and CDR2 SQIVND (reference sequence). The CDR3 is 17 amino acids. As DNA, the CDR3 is TGTGCCAGTAGTATGGGGGTCGGAGGGGCTGGAGATCAGCCCCAGCATTTT. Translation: CASSMGVGGAGDQPQHF.

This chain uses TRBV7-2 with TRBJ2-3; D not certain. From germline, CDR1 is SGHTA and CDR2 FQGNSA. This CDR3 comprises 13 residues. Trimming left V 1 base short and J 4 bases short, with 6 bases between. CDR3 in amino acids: CASSLVLADTQYF. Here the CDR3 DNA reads TGTGCCAGCAGCTTAGTCCTCGCAGATACGCAGTATTTT.

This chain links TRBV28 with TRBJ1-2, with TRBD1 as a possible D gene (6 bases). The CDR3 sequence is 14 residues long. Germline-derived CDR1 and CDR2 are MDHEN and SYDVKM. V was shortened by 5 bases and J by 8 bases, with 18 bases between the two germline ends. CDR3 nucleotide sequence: TGTGCCAGCAGTCTACCGGCCAGGGGAAGGGGCTACACCTTC. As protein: CASSLPARGRGYTF.

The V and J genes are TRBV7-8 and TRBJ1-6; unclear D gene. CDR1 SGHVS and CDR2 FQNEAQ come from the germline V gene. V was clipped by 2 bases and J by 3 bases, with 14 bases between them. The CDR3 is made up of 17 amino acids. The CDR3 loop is CASSLLAVSHYNSPLHF. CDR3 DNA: TGTGCCAGCAGCTTACTCGCGGTTAGCCACTATAATTCACCCCTCCACTTT.

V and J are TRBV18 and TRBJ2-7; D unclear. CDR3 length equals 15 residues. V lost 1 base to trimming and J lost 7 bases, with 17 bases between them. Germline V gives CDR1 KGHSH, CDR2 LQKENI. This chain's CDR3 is CASSPHLGANAEQYF. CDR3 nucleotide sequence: TGTGCCAGCTCACCACATTTGGGCGCGAATGCGGAGCAGTACTTC.

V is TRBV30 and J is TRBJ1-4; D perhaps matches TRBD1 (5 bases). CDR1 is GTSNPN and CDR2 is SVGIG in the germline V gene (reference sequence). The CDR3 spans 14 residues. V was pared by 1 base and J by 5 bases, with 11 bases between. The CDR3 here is CAWSDQGWNEKLFF. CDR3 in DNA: TGTGCCTGGAGTGATCAGGGTTGGAATGAAAAACTGTTTTTT.

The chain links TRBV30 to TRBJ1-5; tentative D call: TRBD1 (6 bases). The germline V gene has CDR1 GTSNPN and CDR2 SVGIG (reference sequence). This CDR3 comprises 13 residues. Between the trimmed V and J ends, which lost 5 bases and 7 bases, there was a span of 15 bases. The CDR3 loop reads CAWGLGRGQPQHF. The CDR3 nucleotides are TGTGCCTGGGGCCTGGGGAGGGGGCAGCCCCAGCATTTT.

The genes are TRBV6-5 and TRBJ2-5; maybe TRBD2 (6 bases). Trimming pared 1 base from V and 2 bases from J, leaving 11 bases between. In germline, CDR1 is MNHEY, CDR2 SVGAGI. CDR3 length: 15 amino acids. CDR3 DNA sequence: TGTGCCAGCAGTTACTATGCGGGGAAACAAGAGACCCAGTACTTC. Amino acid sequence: CASSYYAGKQETQYF.